This T cell receptor (beta chain) was captured by sequencing in a study of T cell responses to AZD1222 COVID-19 vaccine. Study-wide results and limits: White British donors predominated, females outnumbered males, and clonal diversity was possibly underestimated. Researchers report vaccine-associated CD4 TCRs spanning spike, with dominance at 160-218 and 743-854.

The repertoire was sequenced with immunoSEQ multiplex PCR; TCRdb's copy has only in-frame clones and lacks some. The repertoire holds more than 95,000 clones, with over 85% as singletons. To note about this clone: Its specificity is not known.

The sequencing used peripheral blood, collected on day 0 of AZD1222 vaccination. The TCR was taken from an adult in good health.

CDR3 protein: CASHSGANQPQHF. The DNA for the CDR3 is TGTGCCAGTCATTCAGGGGCCAATCAGCCCCAGCATTTT. The gene calls are TRBV27 and TRBJ1-5; D possibly corresponds to TRBD1 (6 bases). Germline assignment: CDR1 MNHEY and CDR2 SMNVEV (reference sequence). Trimming pared 9 bases from V and 3 bases from J, leaving 12 bases between. This CDR3 region has 13 residues.